This TCR beta chain was documented in a study of T cells after yellow fever vaccination (dated by TCRdb to between 2018 and 2021). The study in broad terms: The SMART-Seq v4 Ultra Low Input RNA kit was used to prepare libraries from fractions with low cell numbers. To track T-cell clones before and after primary and booster YFV17D yellow fever vaccination, bulk TCR alpha and beta repertoires were sequenced longitudinally. The cohort comprised two healthy male donors, one aged 18 to 29 and one aged 30 to 40 years. Blood was drawn at multiple timepoints before and after primary and secondary immunization, with bulk PBMC replicates and cell subsets isolated.

V is pruned by 6 bases and J by 2 bases, leaving 7 bases of the junction without a gene match. The germline V gene provides CDR1 KGHSH and CDR2 LQKENI. Counted from cysteine to phenylalanine, this CDR3 has 14 amino acids. Here the CDR3 DNA is all that survives: 42 bases in frame from base 1. This clonotype was found many times. No antigen is known for it. There are no base qualities to consult, and no much larger clone falls within one base. The treatment or condition tag for this specimen amounts to: live attenuated yellow fever vaccine strain. Two biological replicates of bulk PBMCs were collected at each blood-draw timepoint. PBMCs were isolated from peripheral blood using a standard Ficoll-Paque protocol. TriZol was used to extract RNA from bulk PBMCs, CD4 and CD8 fractions, and dextramer-positive and dextramer-negative fractions. TCR cDNA was synthesized by 5'RACE template switching, through which a universal primer site and unique molecular identifiers were introduced. Priming for cDNA synthesis came from both the TCR alpha and TCR beta constant segments. Library amplification involved two PCR steps, and the second step added sample barcodes and sequencing adapters. Sequencing of libraries was done on Illumina HiSeq 2500 (2x100 bp) or NovaSeq (2x150 bp). As for how the authors treated the data: MIGEC was used to demultiplex reads and collapse the reads into UMI consensus sequences, and MiXCR was used for V(D)J alignment. Using edgeR on replicate PBMC samples, clonotypes were called vaccine-responding if FDR was below 0.01 and the log2 fold change was above 5 up to day 15. CD4 or CD8 identity was assigned to each bulk clonotype according to whether the clonotype was present at higher abundance in the sequenced CD4 repertoire or the sequenced CD8 repertoire. Through fastp at Q25 and MiXCR, TCRdb rebuilt clones from the public reads, retaining in-frame beta chains. Rows are unified per CDR3 protein, each entry keeping the most common DNA and genes. TCRdb's processing, not the study's, gives the V and J calls here. The sample table records some 390,000 distinct CDR3 sequences; 6.2% of these occur just once. Of the sample, 15% is held by the ten largest clones.

Results the study describes overall, beyond this receptor: Because only a couple of donors were included in the study, the extent to which the findings can be generalized is limited. Compared with the primary T-cell response, the secondary T-cell response was weaker but faster, peaking on day 5 rather than day 15. A small share of clonotypes occurred in both CD4 and CD8 compartments, likely arising from convergent recombination. After the booster, most of the clones that had expanded following primary vaccination were detected again (approximately 95% of CD4 and around 90% of CD8), which suggests that memory was broadly maintained. FACS-sorted repertoires could contain abundant contaminating clonotypes from the bulk population, so computational filtering was required.

Sample: PBMCs, taken 5 days after the yellow fever booster vaccination. The sequence links TRBV18 to TRBJ2-7, with 7 bases matching TRBD1. This clonotype was sampled from a man in his thirties or forties who received the YFV17D yellow fever vaccine. Read as DNA, the sequence is TGTGCCAGCTCCCCCTCAGGGACAGCCTACGAGCAGTACTTC. Its coded protein is CASSPSGTAYEQYF.